Presented here are 15 T cell receptor beta chains from one specimen sequenced in a study of blood T cell repertoires in COVID-19. Method: immunoSEQ multiplex PCR; TCRdb's copy keeps in-frame clones and lacks some. The table lists about 84,000 clones, about 95% of them singletons, with roughly 4.7% in the top ten. Specimen: peripheral blood. Every receptor here comes from a human donor with active COVID-19. The donor label of this sample is uncertain.

This clone was seen once. The rearrangement uses TRBV5-1 and TRBJ2-7, with 7 bases matching TRBD1. The CDR3 spans 15 residues. Germline CDR1 is SGHRS and CDR2 is YFSETQ. Unmatched junction bases numbered 9, after V lost 4 bases and J lost 2 bases. In DNA form, the CDR3 reads TGCGCCAGCAGCCGCTCGACAGGGTCGGCCTACGAGCAGTACTTC. Amino acid sequence: CASSRSTGSAYEQYF.

The chain employs TRBV9 and TRBJ2-2; D is possibly TRBD1 (6 bases). CDR1 and CDR2 from the germline V gene are SGDLS and YYNGEE. Trimming left V 0 bases short and J 7 bases short, with 13 bases between. This CDR3 is 15 amino acids long. CDR3 DNA: TGTGCCAGCAGCGTAGGTCCCAGGGGAATCGGGGAGCTGTTTTTT. Its protein product is CASSVGPRGIGELFF.

The V call is TRBV7-9, the J call TRBJ2-7, with a tentative D call TRBD1 (6 bases). Trimming shortened V by 8 bases and J by 6 bases, and 11 bases separated the two germline ends. Germline V gene data show CDR1 as SEHNR and CDR2 as FQNEAQ (reference sequence). The CDR3 is 11 amino acids. CDR3 coding DNA: TGTGCCAGCCAAAGGGGGAGCGAGCAGTACTTC. It encodes CASQRGSEQYF.

The chain recombines TRBV29-1 with TRBJ2-7; D perhaps matches TRBD2 (5 bases). Germline loops: CDR1 SQVTM, CDR2 ANQGSEA. V shed 3 bases and J shed 4 bases, with 13 bases lying between them. The CDR3 runs 13 residues. In DNA form, the CDR3 reads TGCAGCGTTGAGGGCCGGGATAGATACGAGCAGTACTTC. It codes for CSVEGRDRYEQYF.

The rearrangement links TRBV29-1 to TRBJ2-7, with 12 positions matching TRBD1. The CDR3 consists of 13 residues. Looked up from germline, CDR1 is SQVTM and CDR2 is ANQGSEA. Germline trimming cut 3 bases from V and 9 bases from J; bases unmatched to any gene: 6. The CDR3 sequence: CSVDFGTGGGQYF. In DNA form, the CDR3 reads TGCAGCGTTGATTTTGGGACAGGGGGCGGGCAGTACTTC.

The CDR3 reads CASSPGTTNTGELFF. CDR3 sequence (DNA): TGTGCCAGTAGTCCCGGGACAACCAACACCGGGGAGCTGTTTTTT. This sequence joins TRBV19 and TRBJ2-2; maybe TRBD1 (6 bases). CDR1 is LNHDA and CDR2 is SQIVND in the germline V gene (reference sequence). Trimming removed 5 bases at V and 2 bases at J, with 12 bases between. There are 15 residues in the CDR3.

Worth noting for this clone: Germline is not matched at one junction end, which may reflect a read error. The chain links TRBV20-1 to TRBJ2-1; D gene unclear. In germline, CDR1 is DFQATT, CDR2 SNEGSKA (reference sequence). The CDR3 has 11 residues. CDR3 loop: CSASSSNEQFF. The CDR3 DNA follows: TGCAGTGCTAGTTCCTCCAATGAGCAGTTCTTC.

V and J are TRBV7-7 and TRBJ2-1, with D uncertain. Germline assignment: CDR1 SSHAT and CDR2 FNYEAQ (reference sequence). Between the trimmed V and J ends, which lost 0 bases and 5 bases, there was a span of 8 bases. The CDR3 length is 14 residues. CDR3 in DNA: TGTGCCAGCAGCTTAGCGCGCGGAGACAATGAGCAGTTCTTC. It translates to CASSLARGDNEQFF. Using reference TRBV7-7 and TRBJ2-1 for the parts outside the CDR3, the full variable domain is GAGVSQSPRYKVTKRGQDVTLRCDPISSHATLYWYQQALGQGPEFLTYFNYEAQPDKSGLPSDRFSAERPEGSISTLTIQRTEQRDSAMYRCASSLARGDNEQFFGPGTRLTVL.

The chain employs TRBV3-1 (or the pseudogene TRBV3-2) and TRBJ2-7, with D tentatively TRBD1 (6 bases). Germline CDR1 LGHDT, CDR2 YNNKEL (reference sequence). The CDR3 covers 15 residues. Deletions cut 1 base from V and 2 bases from J, with 12 bases between. The CDR3 is CASSQGQVRAYEQYF. In nucleotides, the CDR3 is TGTGCCAGCAGCCAAGGACAGGTGAGGGCCTACGAGCAGTACTTC.

The chain links TRBV19 to TRBJ2-7; 8 positions agree with TRBD1. CDR1 and CDR2 (germline): LNHDA, SQIVND (reference sequence). The junction had 8 bases not matched to a gene; V was cut back by 4 bases and J by 9 bases. The CDR3 is 13 amino acids. The CDR3 region is CASSTDRGVGQYF. CDR3 DNA: TGTGCCAGTAGTACCGACAGGGGAGTAGGGCAGTACTTC.

The chain combines TRBV12-5 with TRBJ2-7, with 10 bases that match TRBD1. This CDR3 region has 16 residues. Germline V CDR1 and CDR2: LGHNT, FRNRAP. The junction had 4 bases not matched to a gene; V was cut back by 0 bases and J by 2 bases. The CDR3 protein is CASGLVLGTGAYEQYF. The CDR3 region has the DNA TGTGCTAGTGGTTTGGTACTGGGGACAGGGGCCTACGAGCAGTACTTC.

The V call is TRBV9, the J call TRBJ2-5, with 9 positions matching TRBD2. The J segment lost 2 bases and the V segment lost 0 bases, leaving 5 bases of the junction unmatched. Germline V CDR1 and CDR2: SGDLS, YYNGEE. This CDR3 is 16 amino acids long. This CDR3 is CASSVGQRGAQETQYF. CDR3 nucleotide sequence: TGTGCCAGCAGCGTAGGGCAGCGGGGGGCGCAAGAGACCCAGTACTTC. The variable domain in full, completed from reference TRBV9 and TRBJ2-5, reads DSGVTQTPKHLITATGQRVTLRCSPRSGDLSVYWYQQSLDQGLQFLIQYYNGEERAKGNILERFSAQQFPDLHSELNLSSLELGDSALYFCASSVGQRGAQETQYFGPGTRLLVL.

J is TRBJ2-7 and V is TRBV7-6, with 10 bases that match TRBD1. CDR1 SGHVS and CDR2 FNYEAQ come from the germline V gene. The CDR3 totals 15 residues. J gave up 2 bases and V 2 bases, and 3 bases lay outside the gene matches. Written as DNA, the CDR3 is TGTGCCAGCAGCTTAATTGGGACAGGGGCCTACGAGCAGTACTTC. It yields the protein CASSLIGTGAYEQYF.

This clone was detected once. The chain employs TRBV24-1 and TRBJ2-7, with 7 bases matching TRBD1. Germline V gene lookup returns CDR1 KGHDR and CDR2 SFDVKD. The CDR3 contains 15 residues. V lost 3 bases and J lost 0; bases outside the gene matches: 4. The DNA for the CDR3 is TGTGCCACCAGTGATACAGGGGCTCGCTCCTACGAGCAGTACTTC. Translating gives CATSDTGARSYEQYF.

Written as DNA, the CDR3 is TGTGCCAGCAGCTTCCCGTGGACAGGAACCTACGAGCAGTACTTC. Its translation is CASSFPWTGTYEQYF. The rearrangement uses TRBV7-8 and TRBJ2-7; 7 nucleotides match TRBD1. V lost 3 bases and J lost 2; bases outside the gene matches: 7. The germline V gene encodes CDR1 SGHVS and CDR2 FQNEAQ. The CDR3 loop spans 15 amino acids.